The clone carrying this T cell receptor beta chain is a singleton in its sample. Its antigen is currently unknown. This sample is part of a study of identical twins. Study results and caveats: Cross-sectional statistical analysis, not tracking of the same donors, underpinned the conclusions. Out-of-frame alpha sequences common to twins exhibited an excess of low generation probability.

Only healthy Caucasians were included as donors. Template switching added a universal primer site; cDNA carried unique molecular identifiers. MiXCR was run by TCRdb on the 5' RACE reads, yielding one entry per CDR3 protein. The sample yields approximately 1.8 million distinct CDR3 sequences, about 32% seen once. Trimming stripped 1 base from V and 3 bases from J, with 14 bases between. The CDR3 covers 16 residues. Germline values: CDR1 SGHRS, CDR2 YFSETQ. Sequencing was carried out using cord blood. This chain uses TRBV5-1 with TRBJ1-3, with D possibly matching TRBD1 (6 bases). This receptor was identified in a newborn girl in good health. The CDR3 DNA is TGCGCCAGCAGCTTGCCCGTCGGGGGCTTTGGAAACACCATATATTTT. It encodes CASSLPVGGFGNTIYF.